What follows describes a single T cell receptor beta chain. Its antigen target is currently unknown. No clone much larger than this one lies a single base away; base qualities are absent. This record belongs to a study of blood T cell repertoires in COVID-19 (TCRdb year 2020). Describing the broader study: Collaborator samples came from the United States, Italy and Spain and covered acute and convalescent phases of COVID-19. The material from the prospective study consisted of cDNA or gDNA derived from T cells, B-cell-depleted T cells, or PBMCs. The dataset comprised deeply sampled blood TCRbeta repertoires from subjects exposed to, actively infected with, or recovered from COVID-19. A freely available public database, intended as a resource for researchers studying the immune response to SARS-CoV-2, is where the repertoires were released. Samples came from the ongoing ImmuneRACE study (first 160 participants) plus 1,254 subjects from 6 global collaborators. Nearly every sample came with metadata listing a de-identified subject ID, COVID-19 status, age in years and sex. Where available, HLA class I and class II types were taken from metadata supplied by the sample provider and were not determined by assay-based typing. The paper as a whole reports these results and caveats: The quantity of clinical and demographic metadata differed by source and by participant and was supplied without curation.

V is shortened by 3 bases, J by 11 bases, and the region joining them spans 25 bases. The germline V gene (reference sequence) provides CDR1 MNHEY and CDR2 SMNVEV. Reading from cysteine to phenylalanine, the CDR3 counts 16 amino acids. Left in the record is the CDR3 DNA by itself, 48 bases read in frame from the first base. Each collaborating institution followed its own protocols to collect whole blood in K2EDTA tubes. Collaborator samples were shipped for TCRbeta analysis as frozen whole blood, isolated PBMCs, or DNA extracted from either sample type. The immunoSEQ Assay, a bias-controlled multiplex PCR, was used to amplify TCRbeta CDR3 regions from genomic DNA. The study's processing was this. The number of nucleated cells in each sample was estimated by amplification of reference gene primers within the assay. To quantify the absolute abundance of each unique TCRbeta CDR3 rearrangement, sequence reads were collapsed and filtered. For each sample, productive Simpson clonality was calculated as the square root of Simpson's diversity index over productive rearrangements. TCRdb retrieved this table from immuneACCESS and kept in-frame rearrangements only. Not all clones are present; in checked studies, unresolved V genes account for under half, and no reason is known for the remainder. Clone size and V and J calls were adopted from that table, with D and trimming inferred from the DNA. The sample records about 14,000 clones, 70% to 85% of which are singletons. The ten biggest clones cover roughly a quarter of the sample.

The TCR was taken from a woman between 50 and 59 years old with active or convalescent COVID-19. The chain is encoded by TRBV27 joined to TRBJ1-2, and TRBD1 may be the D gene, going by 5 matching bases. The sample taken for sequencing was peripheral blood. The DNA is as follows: TGTGCCAGCAGTTTGGGTCCCGTAGGGGAAAGTTACGGTTACACCTTC. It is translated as CASSLGPVGESYGYTF.